This entry lists 8 T cell receptor beta chains sequenced from one sample in a study of blood T cell repertoires in COVID-19. Measured with immunoSEQ multiplex PCR; TCRdb has only the in-frame clones, and not every one. This sample carries under 300,000 clones, roughly nine tenths of them seen once, and the ten largest clones take under 2.5%. Sequenced: PBMCs or T cells enriched from blood (not recorded which). These receptors were obtained from a woman aged 18-35 years who had recovered from COVID-19.

V and J are TRBV10-3 and TRBJ1-1; D unclear. Germline CDR1 reads ENHRY; CDR2 reads SYGVKD. V was clipped by 6 bases and J by 3 bases, with 14 bases between them. The CDR3 loop spans 14 amino acids. The CDR3 nucleotides are TGTGCCATCAGGGCATTGTTGATCGACACTGAAGCTTTCTTT. This gives the protein CAIRALLIDTEAFF.

This clone has only a few counts. CDR3 sequence (DNA): TGCGCCAGCAGGGGGACAGATAATGAAAAACTGTTTTTT. Translated, it gives CASRGTDNEKLFF. The chain joins TRBV5-1 to TRBJ1-4; 7 bases fit TRBD1. This CDR3 contains 13 residues. Trimming at V came to 5 bases and at J to 4 bases, leaving 2 bases not matched to a gene. Germline V lookup: CDR1 SGHRS, CDR2 YFSETQ. The complete variable domain, with remaining parts taken from reference TRBV5-1 and TRBJ1-4, reads KAGVTQTPRYLIKTRGQQVTLSCSPISGHRSVSWYQQTPGQGLQFLFEYFSETQRNKGNFPGRFSGRQFSNSRSEMNVSTLELGDSALYLCASRGTDNEKLFFGSGTQLSVL.

The V call is TRBV20-1, the J call TRBJ2-5; TRBD2 aligns across 9 bases. This CDR3 contains 18 residues. V lost 3 bases, J lost 0 bases, and 14 bases stayed unmatched. Germline values: CDR1 DFQATT, CDR2 SNEGSKA (reference sequence). The CDR3 is CSASPGASGAPYQETQYF. The CDR3 coding sequence is TGCAGTGCTAGTCCCGGTGCTAGCGGGGCCCCCTACCAAGAGACCCAGTACTTC.

This clone has a single count. The chain has TRBV28 and TRBJ1-5; 7 bases are shared with TRBD1. Trimming took 1 base from V and 2 from J; bases not matched to a gene: 14. The germline V gene has CDR1 MDHEN and CDR2 SYDVKM. The CDR3 extends over 19 amino acids. CDR3 sequence: CASSLLRMAGGLRNQPQHF. Written as DNA, the CDR3 is TGTGCCAGCAGTTTATTGCGTATGGCAGGGGGGCTTCGCAATCAGCCCCAGCATTTT.

The chain uses TRBV30 and TRBJ1-4, with 8 bases lining up with TRBD1. V gave up 3 bases and J gave up 7 bases; unmatched junction bases: 4. The germline V gene encodes CDR1 GTSNPN and CDR2 SVGIG (reference sequence). This CDR3 region has 13 residues. The CDR3 here is CAWRQGVFEKLFF. The DNA of the CDR3 is TGTGCCTGGAGACAGGGGGTTTTTGAAAAACTGTTTTTT.

V gene TRBV27 combines with J gene TRBJ1-4, with D possibly TRBD1 on 5 matching bases. CDR1 and CDR2 from the germline V gene are MNHEY and SMNVEV (reference sequence). V lost 7 bases and J 5 bases, leaving 17 bases between the germline ends. This CDR3 region has 15 residues. In DNA, the CDR3 is TGTGCCAGCACTCTCGAGGAGGGGCAAAATGAAAAACTGTTTTTT. It translates to CASTLEEGQNEKLFF.

The chain joins TRBV15 to TRBJ1-1, with 7 bases matching TRBD1. V trimming: 3 bases; J trimming: 0 bases; junction bases outside the gene matches: 4. Germline V gene sequence: CDR1 LNHNV, CDR2 YYDKDF (reference sequence). The CDR3 runs 15 residues. The CDR3 DNA reads TGTGCCACCAGCAGTGATACAGGGGTGAACACTGAAGCTTTCTTT. This encodes CATSSDTGVNTEAFF.

The chain carries TRBV29-1 and TRBJ1-2; 9 nucleotides agree with TRBD1. The CDR3 is 14 residues long. Germline V gene data show CDR1 as SQVTM and CDR2 as ANQGSEA. Germline trimming cut 6 bases from V and 6 bases from J; bases unmatched to any gene: 11. The CDR3 DNA sequence: TGCAGCGTCGTATTCGGGGGACAGGGTCATGGCTACACCTTC. It encodes CSVVFGGQGHGYTF.